Listed below are T cell receptor beta chains from one sample, sequenced in a study of tumor-infiltrating lymphocytes in oesophageal squamous cell carcinoma. TCRdb fed the PCR reads into MiXCR, producing one record per CDR3 protein. The profile shows some 17,000 distinct CDR3 sequences, roughly 50% of them singletons. Sequenced material: normal esophageal tissue next to the tumor. The receptors derive from a female donor with esophageal squamous cell carcinoma. CDR3s leave out the opening cysteine and the closing phenylalanine or tryptophan. The D gene is left open where the match is weak.

V gene	D gene	J gene	CDR3 protein
TRBV6-6	TRBD1	TRBJ2-1	ASSYQGQSNSPLH
TRBV7-6	.	TRBJ2-1	ASSSVGGYNEQF
TRBV19	.	TRBJ2-2	ASSIGKNTGELF
TRBV6-1	.	TRBJ1-5	ASSEGRSSTGDNQPQH
TRBV7-6	.	TRBJ2-3	ASSLEYPSTDTQY
TRBV28	TRBD1	.	ASTLGQGRDGYT
TRBV11-2	.	TRBJ2-3	ASRRDTQY
TRBV7-8	TRBD1	TRBJ2-3	ASSLEGQYTDTQY
TRBV7-3	.	TRBJ2-3	ASSLKRPDTQY
TRBV11-2	TRBD2	.	ASSSGLAGGPNFNEQF
TRBV9	.	TRBJ2-3	ASSVDGASWGDTQY
TRBV7-9	TRBD1	TRBJ1-2	ASGQGGNYGYT
TRBV7-2	.	TRBJ2-3	ASSFYLDTQY
TRBV10-3	TRBD2	.	AISELGLAGGNDEQY
TRBV5-1	.	TRBJ2-7	ASSLMPGLADLSEQY
TRBV12-3/TRBV12-4	.	TRBJ2-5	ASSLPDTQETQY
TRBV7-2	.	TRBJ2-3	ASSLLSATDTQY
TRBV19	TRBD2	TRBJ2-2	ASRTSGYTGELF
TRBV10-3	TRBD2	.	AISKTSDLDNEQF
TRBV18	.	TRBJ2-7	ASSDQAHEQY
TRBV11-2	TRBD2	TRBJ2-3	ASSLVTSGSTDTQY
TRBV6-1	TRBD2	TRBJ2-3	ASSGTSGRTDTQY
TRBV7-6	.	TRBJ2-5	ASSLGYGEETQY
TRBV7-8	.	.	ASTPKGGGNEQF
TRBV7-8	TRBD2	TRBJ2-5	ASTLAGDRETQY
TRBV7-2	TRBD1	.	ASSKTTGQGYEQY
TRBV6-4	TRBD1	TRBJ1-5	ASSDADRVGNQPQH
TRBV6-1	.	TRBJ1-1	ASSEKGRSPEAF
TRBV11-2	.	.	ASSLTSRGGVYEQY